A selection of T cell receptor beta chains follows, all from one sample in a study of T cells in localized non-small cell lung cancer. Sequencing was performed with immunoSEQ multiplex PCR; in TCRdb, only in-frame clones are kept and a portion is missing. The data show approximately 70,000 clones, 86% seen once. Specimen: peripheral blood, collected before any cancer treatment. The receptors originated from a male donor aged 60 or over with stage III squamous cell lung carcinoma. Each CDR3 is given with its conserved first and last residue. The D gene is left open where the match is weak. Clone size is shown for a subset of rows, as once, few, many or a class of expanded clone.

d_call j_call v_call clone_size cdr3_length cdr3_nt cdr3_aa
NA TRBJ1-5 TRBV12-5 NA 14 TGTGCTAGTGGGGCGGAAGGGGGTCTTCAGCCCCAGCATTTT CASGAEGGLQPQHF
NA TRBJ2-7 TRBV5-1 NA 15 TGCGCCAGCAGCTTGGACAGGCCTGGATCCTACGAGCAGTACTTC CASSLDRPGSYEQYF
NA TRBJ2-5 TRBV6-1 NA 13 TGTGCCAGCAGTCGGGGGGCCATCGAGACCCAGTACTTC CASSRGAIETQYF
NA TRBJ1-1 TRBV20-1 NA 11 TGCAGTGCTAGAGACTGGTTTGAAGCTTTCTTT CSARDWFEAFF
NA TRBJ2-7 TRBV6-1 NA 12 TGTGCCAGCACTGAGAGGAGAGACGAGCAGTACTTC CASTERRDEQYF
NA TRBJ2-7 TRBV7-9 once 14 TGTGCCAGCAGCAACCCGGGACAACACTACGAGCAGTACTTC CASSNPGQHYEQYF
NA TRBJ1-5 TRBV7-2 NA 16 TGTGCCAGCAGCTTAGCCTCCGGGTATAGCAATCAGCCCCAGCATTTT CASSLASGYSNQPQHF
NA TRBJ2-1 TRBV4-1 NA 13 TGCGCCAGCAGAATACAGGGATCGGATGAGCAGTTCTTC CASRIQGSDEQFF
NA TRBJ1-2 TRBV5-5 once 14 TGTGCCAGCAGCCCCGGATGGGGTAGCTATGGCTACACCTTC CASSPGWGSYGYTF
TRBD2 TRBJ2-5 TRBV4-1 once 16 TGCGCCAGCAGCCAAGTGGGACTAGCGGGGGTAGAGACCCAGTACTTC CASSQVGLAGVETQYF
NA TRBJ1-1 TRBV6-6 once 14 TGTGCCAGCAGTTACTATGGGTCCCCGTCTGAAGCTTTCTTT CASSYYGSPSEAFF
TRBD2 TRBJ2-7 TRBV7-2 NA 14 TGTGCCAGCACCCGGGCTAGCGGGGGGGCCGGGCAGTACTTC CASTRASGGAGQYF
NA TRBJ1-2 TRBV9 few 16 TGTGCCAGCAGCTTTAGGGGGGAGGGTTTTGCCTATGGCTACACCTTC CASSFRGEGFAYGYTF
NA TRBJ1-5 TRBV28 NA 19 TGTGCCAGCAAGAACCACCTGAGCGGGCAGGAGGCCAGAAATCAGCCCCAGCATTTT CASKNHLSGQEARNQPQHF
NA TRBJ2-2 TRBV5-1 NA 13 TGCGCCAGCAGCTATGGGGCAGCCGGGGAGCTGTTTTTT CASSYGAAGELFF
NA TRBJ1-3 TRBV5-1 NA 15 TGCGCCAGCAGGTTGGCAGGGGCCTCTGGAAACACCATATATTTT CASRLAGASGNTIYF
NA TRBJ1-1 TRBV5-1 once 15 TGCGCCAGCAGCTTGGCTGAGGGCAGGAACACTGAAGCTTTCTTT CASSLAEGRNTEAFF
NA TRBJ2-5 TRBV7-9 NA 14 TGTGCCAGCAGCTTAGGAGGGGGCCAAGAGACCCAGTACTTC CASSLGGGQETQYF
NA TRBJ2-7 TRBV7-8 few 14 TGTGCCAGCAGCTTAGCGTGGACGGGGAACGAGCAGTACTTC CASSLAWTGNEQYF
NA TRBJ2-7 TRBV5-4 few 14 TGTGCCAGCAGCAGTGTGACAGGCACGGGCGAGCAGTACTTC CASSSVTGTGEQYF
NA TRBJ2-3 TRBV7-7 NA 13 TGTGCTAGCAGCTTAGACCGCACAGATACGCAGTATTTT CASSLDRTDTQYF
NA TRBJ2-4 TRBV6-4 NA 13 TGTGCCAGCACCCCCTTGGCAAAAAACATTCAGTACTTC CASTPLAKNIQYF
TRBD2 TRBJ2-5 TRBV10-1 NA 17 TGCGCCAGCAGTGATTTGGGATCTAGCGGGGGAACGGAGACCCAGTACTTC CASSDLGSSGGTETQYF
NA TRBJ2-1 TRBV4-3 NA 17 TGCGCCAGCAGCCAAGATCTACTAGGAGTGCCCTACAATGAGCAGTTCTTC CASSQDLLGVPYNEQFF
TRBD2 TRBJ2-1 TRBV5-1 NA 17 TGCGCCAGCAGCTTGGTTGGGCGGGGGGGGCGATACAATGAGCAGTTCTTC CASSLVGRGGRYNEQFF
NA TRBJ2-6 TRBV5-1 NA 14 TGCGCCAGCAGTGAAGCACCTGGGGCCAACGTCCTGACTTTC CASSEAPGANVLTF
TRBD1 TRBJ1-3 TRBV30 once 15 TGTGCCTGGAGTCCGGACAGGGGAGCTGGAAACACCATATATTTT CAWSPDRGAGNTIYF
NA TRBJ2-5 TRBV9 NA 15 TGTGCCAGCAGCGTAGCTACCGGGGTCCAAGAGACCCAGTACTTC CASSVATGVQETQYF
TRBD2 TRBJ2-3 TRBV15 NA 20 TGTGCCACCAGCAGAGATCTAAGCCAGGAGAGCGGGGGGGCCTGGGGGACGCAGTATTTT CATSRDLSQESGGAWGTQYF
TRBD2 TRBJ2-5 TRBV5-1 NA 15 TGCGCCAGCAGCTTGAAACTAGCGGGACAAGAGACCCAGTACTTC CASSLKLAGQETQYF
TRBD1 TRBJ1-4 TRBV5-1 NA 14 TGCGCCAGCAGCACCGGACAGGGACAGGAAAAACTGTTTTTT CASSTGQGQEKLFF
NA TRBJ1-1 TRBV6-6 few 12 TGTGCCAGCAGTTATTTGAACACTGAAGCTTTCTTT CASSYLNTEAFF